A selection of T cell receptor beta chains follows, all from one sample in a study of cytomegalovirus exposure and HLA in healthy donors. Repertoires were generated with immunoSEQ multiplex PCR, while TCRdb's copy carries only in-frame clones and drops some. The sample table includes tens of thousands of clones. What was sequenced was PBMCs. The source of these receptors is a woman aged 25 to 39 in good health and CMV-seropositive. Each CDR3 is given with its conserved first and last residue. The order of the fields is D gene, V gene, J gene, CDR3 DNA, CDR3 protein. The D gene is left open where the match is weak.

TRBD1	TRBV6-1	TRBJ2-2	TGTGCCAGCAGTACGGGACAGGGGGCCGGGGAGCTGTTTTTT	CASSTGQGAGELFF
.	TRBV5-6	TRBJ2-7	TGTGCCAGCAGTTGGACCTCACGGGGGCAGTACTTC	CASSWTSRGQYF
.	TRBV15	TRBJ2-5	TGTGCCACCAGCCCCCGCAGGGTTGAGACCCAGTACTTC	CATSPRRVETQYF
.	TRBV29-1	TRBJ2-1	TGCAGCGGTACGGGGTTCTCCTACAATGAGCAGTTCTTC	CSGTGFSYNEQFF
TRBD2	TRBV29-1	TRBJ2-1	TGCAGCGCAAAAACTAGCGGACTCTACAATGAGCAGTTCTTC	CSAKTSGLYNEQFF
.	TRBV14	TRBJ1-2	TGTGCCAGCAGCCAAGTGACAGGAGGTGGCTACACCTTC	CASSQVTGGGYTF
TRBD2	TRBV30	TRBJ2-2	TGTGCCTGGAGTGTACTTGGCGGGGGCACCGGGGAGCTGTTTTTT	CAWSVLGGGTGELFF
TRBD1	TRBV29-1	TRBJ1-5	TGCAGCGTCGGTGGAGGGGGCGGCAATCAGCCCCAGCATTTT	CSVGGGGGNQPQHF
TRBD2	TRBV9	TRBJ2-1	TGTGCCAGCACCGCTAGCGGGAGGGGGGAGCAGTTCTTC	CASTASGRGEQFF
TRBD1	TRBV30	TRBJ1-2	TGTGCCTGGAGTGGGGACAGTGAGCGAGGCTACACCTTC	CAWSGDSERGYTF
TRBD2	TRBV11-3	TRBJ2-1	TGTGCCAGCAGCCCACGGGGCGGGACTAGCGGGAGGGATGAGCAGTTCTTC	CASSPRGGTSGRDEQFF
.	TRBV5-1	TRBJ1-5	TGCGCCAGCAGCTTGGGGCAGGCCAATCAGCCCCAGCATTTT	CASSLGQANQPQHF
TRBD2	TRBV6-6	TRBJ2-3	TGTGCCAGCGGGCGCGGGAGTGGCTCAGATACGCAGTATTTT	CASGRGSGSDTQYF
.	TRBV6-6	TRBJ2-5	TGTGCCAGCAGTTACTCGAGTGCGACCCAGTACTTC	CASSYSSATQYF
TRBD2	TRBV6-1	TRBJ2-3	TGTGCCAGCAGTGAAGGCGGGAGAAGCACAGATACGCAGTATTTT	CASSEGGRSTDTQYF
TRBD1	TRBV5-1	TRBJ1-2	TGCGCCAGCAGTTTCACCGGGACAGGGCGATATGGCTACACCTTC	CASSFTGTGRYGYTF
TRBD1	TRBV18	TRBJ2-7	TGTGCCAGCTCACCACAGGGGGCAAGGGCCTACGAGCAGTACTTC	CASSPQGARAYEQYF
TRBD1	TRBV25-1	TRBJ2-7	TGTGCCAGCAGTTCGGACAGGTCCGAGCAGTACTTC	CASSSDRSEQYF
.	TRBV11-2	TRBJ2-3	TGTGCCAGCAGCTTAGGACAGACCACAGATACGCAGTATTTT	CASSLGQTTDTQYF
.	TRBV4-1	TRBJ2-1	TGCGCCAGCAGCCTTTTAGGGAGCTCCTACAATGAGCAGTTCTTC	CASSLLGSSYNEQFF
TRBD1	TRBV18	TRBJ2-1	TGTGCCAGCTCACCTAGGACAGGGGATGAGCAGTTCTTC	CASSPRTGDEQFF
.	TRBV19	TRBJ2-7	TGTGCCAGTAGTATAGGAGGCCCCGAGCAGTACTTC	CASSIGGPEQYF
.	TRBV5-1	TRBJ2-2	TGCGCCAGCAGCTATAGCGACACCGGGGAGCTGTTTTTT	CASSYSDTGELFF
.	TRBV30	TRBJ1-5	TGTGCTTATCGGAGGCTAGGCGATCAGCCCCAGCATTTT	CAYRRLGDQPQHF
.	TRBV30	TRBJ1-5	TGTGCCTGGAGTGTCAAAAGGGGCTATCAGCCCCAGCATTTT	CAWSVKRGYQPQHF
TRBD1	TRBV18	TRBJ1-2	TGTGCCAGCTCACAGGACAGGGGGCTCTATGGCTACACCTTC	CASSQDRGLYGYTF
.	TRBV29-1	TRBJ1-3	TGCAGCGTCGCGGTCTCTGGAAACACCATATATTTT	CSVAVSGNTIYF
.	TRBV4-1	TRBJ1-6	TGCGCCAGCAGCCAAGGACAGGATAATTCACCCCTCCACTTT	CASSQGQDNSPLHF
TRBD1	TRBV18	TRBJ2-3	TGTGCCAGCTCACCCTGGGACAGCTCCACAGATACGCAGTATTTT	CASSPWDSSTDTQYF
TRBD2	TRBV5-4	TRBJ2-7	TGTGCCAGCAGCCGCAGACTAGCGGGGAGCTACGAGCAGTACTTC	CASSRRLAGSYEQYF
TRBD1	TRBV30	TRBJ1-1	TGTGCCTGGAACAGGGGCTCCACTGAAGCTTTCTTT	CAWNRGSTEAFF
TRBD1	TRBV7-3	TRBJ2-7	TGTGCCAGCAGCTTCCGACAGGGGGATCTGTACGAGCAGTACTTC	CASSFRQGDLYEQYF
.	TRBV11-2	TRBJ1-5	TGTGCCAGCAGCTTAGGGACAGTGAGCAATCAGCCCCAGCATTTT	CASSLGTVSNQPQHF
.	TRBV28	TRBJ1-2	TGTGCCAGCACCCTGGGGGGGGCTCACTATGGCTACACCTTC	CASTLGGAHYGYTF
TRBD1	TRBV23-1	TRBJ1-1	TGCGCCAGCAGTCAATCGGGGACAGGGGGCGCTCTGACTGAAGCTTTCTTT	CASSQSGTGGALTEAFF
.	TRBV2	TRBJ2-5	TGTGCCAGCAGTGGTGGCGGAGGAGAGACCCAGTACTTC	CASSGGGGETQYF
.	TRBV27	TRBJ1-2	TGTGCCAGCACCTCCCTTGGCCAGGCCCCCCATGGCTACACCTTC	CASTSLGQAPHGYTF
TRBD1	TRBV28	TRBJ2-7	TGTGCCAGCAGTCGCGGACAGGGGGCCCCTTACGAGCAGTACTTC	CASSRGQGAPYEQYF
TRBD2	TRBV13	TRBJ2-2	TGTGCCAGCAGCTTAGGCTGGGGACTAGCGGGAGGGCCTTCCGGGGAGCTGTTTTTT	CASSLGWGLAGGPSGELFF
TRBD2	TRBV5-1	TRBJ2-5	TGCGCCAGCAGCGTAAAGCGGGGGGCCCTCCAAGAGACCCAGTACTTC	CASSVKRGALQETQYF
.	TRBV29-1	TRBJ1-2	TGCAGCGTTGCTCGGGGGGATCGGGGCTACACCTTC	CSVARGDRGYTF
.	TRBV25-1	TRBJ1-3	TGTGCCAGCAGCCGAGCGGCAGATCCTACTACTGGAAACACCATATATTTT	CASSRAADPTTGNTIYF
TRBD2	TRBV6-1	TRBJ2-3	TGTGCCAGCAGTGAGGCTAGCGGGACTAAAGATACGCAGTATTTT	CASSEASGTKDTQYF
.	TRBV7-3	TRBJ2-2	TGTGCCAGCAGTCCAGGGAACACCGGGGAGCTGTTTTTT	CASSPGNTGELFF
.	TRBV19	TRBJ2-7	TGTGCCAGTAGTGTAACTACGGCGGCCTCCTACGAGCAGTACTTC	CASSVTTAASYEQYF
.	TRBV4-2	TRBJ2-7	TGTGCCAGCAGCCAGGAGACCGATAGCGCCTACGAGCAGTACTTC	CASSQETDSAYEQYF
TRBD1	TRBV11-3	TRBJ2-7	TGTGCCAGCAGCATCGGACAGGGGCCCTCCGAGCAGTACTTC	CASSIGQGPSEQYF
TRBD1	TRBV9	TRBJ1-2	TGTGCCAGCAGCACTCCGGGACAGAACTATGGCTACACCTTC	CASSTPGQNYGYTF
.	TRBV5-6	TRBJ1-2	TGTGCCAGCAGCTTAGAGGGCTACTATGGCTACACCTTC	CASSLEGYYGYTF
TRBD2	TRBV4-1	TRBJ2-1	TGCGCCAGCAGCCAAGGACTTAGCGGGAGGGCCTACAATGAGCAGTTCTTC	CASSQGLSGRAYNEQFF
.	TRBV11-2	TRBJ2-5	TGTGCCAGCAGCTTAATTCGGTGGGAGACCCAGTACTTC	CASSLIRWETQYF
TRBD1	TRBV5-1	TRBJ1-1	TGCGCCAGCAGCCCGGGGACAGGGGGCAAAGCTTTCTTT	CASSPGTGGKAFF
.	TRBV4-1	TRBJ2-7	TGCGCCAGCAGCCAAGTCTTTTCAGGGGCAAGAGGGCTTTCCTACGAGCAGTACTTC	CASSQVFSGARGLSYEQYF
.	TRBV5-1	TRBJ2-5	TGCGCCAGCAGCTTGGCCCGTTTAGCGGAGACCCAGTACTTC	CASSLARLAETQYF
TRBD1	TRBV6-6	TRBJ2-7	TGTGCCAGCAGTTACTCGAGGGACAGGGGTGACGAGCAGTACTTC	CASSYSRDRGDEQYF
.	TRBV29-1	TRBJ2-3	TGCAGCGTCCAAAACGTAGCTACTTCAGATACGCAGTATTTT	CSVQNVATSDTQYF
.	TRBV11-2	TRBJ1-5	TGTGCCAGCAGATCAGGTTCCGGGGGGCCCCAGCATTTT	CASRSGSGGPQHF
TRBD1	TRBV10-3	TRBJ2-7	TGTGCCATCAGTCTGTATGGCACAGGGGTCGAGCAGTACTTC	CAISLYGTGVEQYF